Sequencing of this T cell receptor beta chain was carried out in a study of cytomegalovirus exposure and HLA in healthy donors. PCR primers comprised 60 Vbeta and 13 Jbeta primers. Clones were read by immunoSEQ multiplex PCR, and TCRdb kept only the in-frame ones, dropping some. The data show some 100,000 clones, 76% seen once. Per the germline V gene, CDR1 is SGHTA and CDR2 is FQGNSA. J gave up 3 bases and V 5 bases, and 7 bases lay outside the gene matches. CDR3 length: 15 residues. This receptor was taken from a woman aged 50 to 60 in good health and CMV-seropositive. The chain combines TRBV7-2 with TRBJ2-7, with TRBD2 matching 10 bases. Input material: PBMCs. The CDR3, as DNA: TGTGCCAGCAGCCCCCCTAGCGGGGGAAACTACGAGCAGTACTTC. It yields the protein CASSPPSGGNYEQYF. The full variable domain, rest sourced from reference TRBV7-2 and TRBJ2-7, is GAGVSQSPSNKVTEKGKDVELRCDPISGHTALYWYRQSLGQGLEFLIYFQGNSAPDKSGLPSDRFSAERTGGSVSTLTIQRTQQEDSAVYLCASSPPSGGNYEQYFGPGTRLTVT.